A selection of T cell receptor beta chains follows, all from one sample in a study of T-cell memory formation after mild COVID-19. From the 5' RACE reads, TCRdb called clonotypes with MiXCR, one entry per CDR3 protein. This sample carries tens of thousands of distinct CDR3 sequences, about 15% of them seen once, and the ten largest clones take 39%. The source material was PBMCs or a T cell subset sorted from them (not recorded which). These receptors were obtained from a man aged 18 to 35 who had mild COVID-19 (a few samples of this study predate the infection). Cell type and time point are not known. Each CDR3 is given with its conserved first and last residue. Fields, in order: clone size, J gene, D gene, V gene, CDR3 DNA, CDR3 protein. D genes are given only for firm matches. Size is omitted from some rows. Given values are once, few, many or a class for expanded clones.

clone_size: -; j_call: TRBJ2-4; d_call: TRBD2; v_call: TRBV4-3; cdr3_nt: TGCGCCAGCAGCCCCTGGGCGGGGGGACCTGGAAACATTCAGTACTTC; cdr3_aa: CASSPWAGGPGNIQYF
clone_size: -; j_call: TRBJ2-1; d_call: -; v_call: TRBV18; cdr3_nt: TGTGCCAGCTCACAGGTGAGCTCCTACAATGAGCAGTTCTTC; cdr3_aa: CASSQVSSYNEQFF
clone_size: few; j_call: TRBJ2-1; d_call: -; v_call: TRBV14; cdr3_nt: TGTGCCAGCAGCCACCTCCGGGACCCCCTTTTGATTGAGCAGTTCTTC; cdr3_aa: CASSHLRDPLLIEQFF
clone_size: -; j_call: TRBJ1-4; d_call: -; v_call: TRBV20-1; cdr3_nt: TGCAGTGCTAGAGATAAGAGAGCAACTAATGAAAAACTGTTTTTT; cdr3_aa: CSARDKRATNEKLFF
clone_size: few; j_call: TRBJ1-5; d_call: TRBD1; v_call: TRBV15; cdr3_nt: TGTGCCACCAGCAGACCCCCCCGACAGGGCGAGGTTCAGCCCCAGCATTTT; cdr3_aa: CATSRPPRQGEVQPQHF
clone_size: -; j_call: TRBJ1-1; d_call: -; v_call: TRBV6-6; cdr3_nt: TGTGCCAGCAGTTTGCCGGACGGGGGGGCCCACACTGAAGCTTTCTTT; cdr3_aa: CASSLPDGGAHTEAFF
clone_size: few; j_call: TRBJ2-3; d_call: TRBD1; v_call: TRBV7-9; cdr3_nt: TGTGCCAGCAGCCGGACAGGTCGGACAGATACGCAGTATTTT; cdr3_aa: CASSRTGRTDTQYF
clone_size: -; j_call: TRBJ2-1; d_call: TRBD2; v_call: TRBV6-1; cdr3_nt: TGTGCCAGCTCAGTGGGGGGGACGGAGGTCAACAATGAGCAGTTCTTC; cdr3_aa: CASSVGGTEVNNEQFF
clone_size: -; j_call: TRBJ1-1; d_call: TRBD1; v_call: TRBV5-6; cdr3_nt: TGTGCCAGCAGCCAAAAAGGGACAGCCAGGAACACTGAAGCTTTCTTT; cdr3_aa: CASSQKGTARNTEAFF
clone_size: -; j_call: TRBJ2-6; d_call: TRBD1; v_call: TRBV29-1; cdr3_nt: TGCAGCGTTGAAGATCGGGGACAGAGGTTTAGCTCTGGGGCCAACGTCCTGACTTTC; cdr3_aa: CSVEDRGQRFSSGANVLTF
clone_size: few; j_call: TRBJ2-3; d_call: TRBD2; v_call: TRBV4-3; cdr3_nt: TGCGCCAGCAGCCAAGACGTCGGGGGGACCACAGATACGCAGTATTTT; cdr3_aa: CASSQDVGGTTDTQYF
clone_size: -; j_call: TRBJ1-3; d_call: -; v_call: TRBV11-3; cdr3_nt: TGTGCCAGCAGCGGGAGGACAGGAAACACCATATATTTT; cdr3_aa: CASSGRTGNTIYF
clone_size: few; j_call: TRBJ2-1; d_call: -; v_call: TRBV9; cdr3_nt: TGTGCCAGCAGCGGGCGGGGAAGCTATAATGAGCAGTTCTTC; cdr3_aa: CASSGRGSYNEQFF
clone_size: -; j_call: TRBJ2-2; d_call: TRBD1; v_call: TRBV4-3; cdr3_nt: TGCGCCAGCAGCCAAGATCTTCGGACAGGGCTCACCGGGGAGCTGTTTTTT; cdr3_aa: CASSQDLRTGLTGELFF
clone_size: -; j_call: TRBJ1-6; d_call: TRBD1; v_call: TRBV6-5; cdr3_nt: TGTGCCAGCAGTACGCCTACAGGGGCGAATTCACCCCTCCACTTT; cdr3_aa: CASSTPTGANSPLHF
clone_size: -; j_call: TRBJ1-2; d_call: -; v_call: TRBV29-1; cdr3_nt: TGCAGCGTTGTCCGGGAAGGGTATGGGTATGGCTACACCTTC; cdr3_aa: CSVVREGYGYGYTF
clone_size: few; j_call: TRBJ2-1; d_call: -; v_call: TRBV7-9; cdr3_nt: TGTGCCAGCAGCTATAACGCGAATGAGCAGTTCTTC; cdr3_aa: CASSYNANEQFF
clone_size: -; j_call: TRBJ2-1; d_call: -; v_call: TRBV5-1; cdr3_nt: TGCGCCAGCAGATTGACCCCAGGGGGAGGGCTAAATGAGCAGTTCTTC; cdr3_aa: CASRLTPGGGLNEQFF
clone_size: few; j_call: TRBJ2-7; d_call: -; v_call: TRBV6-5; cdr3_nt: TGTGCCGGTTACCGGGTGCAAATGTGGGACGAGCAGTACTTC; cdr3_aa: CAGYRVQMWDEQYF
clone_size: -; j_call: TRBJ1-2; d_call: -; v_call: TRBV29-1; cdr3_nt: TGCAGCGTTGAAGAGCCCATGATGCTCTATGGCTACACCTTC; cdr3_aa: CSVEEPMMLYGYTF
clone_size: -; j_call: TRBJ1-1; d_call: -; v_call: TRBV4-3; cdr3_nt: TGCGCCAGCAGCCAAGATACAGATTTGAACACTGAAGCTTTCTTT; cdr3_aa: CASSQDTDLNTEAFF
clone_size: -; j_call: TRBJ2-2; d_call: -; v_call: TRBV11-3; cdr3_nt: TGTGCCAGCAGCGCCCATTCTTCAGTCACCGGGGAGCTGTTTTTT; cdr3_aa: CASSAHSSVTGELFF
clone_size: few; j_call: TRBJ1-3; d_call: -; v_call: TRBV6-6; cdr3_nt: TGTGCCAGCAGCCAAGGGTCCTCGACTAGGGGAAACACCATATATTTT; cdr3_aa: CASSQGSSTRGNTIYF
clone_size: few; j_call: TRBJ1-1; d_call: -; v_call: TRBV29-1; cdr3_nt: TGCAGCGTTGAGGGCAGAAAGAACACTGAAGCTTTCTTT; cdr3_aa: CSVEGRKNTEAFF
clone_size: -; j_call: TRBJ1-1; d_call: -; v_call: TRBV12-3/TRBV12-4; cdr3_nt: TGTGCCAGCAGACCGCAGCCCGGGACAATCAAAAACACTGAAGCTTTCTTT; cdr3_aa: CASRPQPGTIKNTEAFF
clone_size: few; j_call: TRBJ2-3; d_call: -; v_call: TRBV9; cdr3_nt: TGTGCCAGCAGCGTATTCAGGGTGGGCACAGATACGCAGTATTTT; cdr3_aa: CASSVFRVGTDTQYF
clone_size: many; j_call: TRBJ1-1; d_call: -; v_call: TRBV25-1; cdr3_nt: TGTGCCAGCAGTGAAACCGGAGGAGGGGTAGCTTTCTTT; cdr3_aa: CASSETGGGVAFF
clone_size: -; j_call: TRBJ1-2; d_call: -; v_call: TRBV4-3; cdr3_nt: TGCGCCAGCAGCCAAGACCAATTTTTGGGGCCTGACAGCTACACCTTC; cdr3_aa: CASSQDQFLGPDSYTF
clone_size: -; j_call: TRBJ2-5; d_call: -; v_call: TRBV6-5; cdr3_nt: TGTGCCAGCATTGGGGAGACCCAGTACTTC; cdr3_aa: CASIGETQYF
clone_size: many; j_call: TRBJ1-2; d_call: -; v_call: TRBV4-3; cdr3_nt: TGCGCCAGCAGCCCTAGCAGGTCGCCTGGTGTGGTCTATGGCTACACCTTC; cdr3_aa: CASSPSRSPGVVYGYTF
clone_size: -; j_call: TRBJ1-1; d_call: TRBD1; v_call: TRBV12-3/TRBV12-4; cdr3_nt: TGTGCCAGCAGAGTAAGACAGGGAGGGGGCACTGAAGCTTTCTTT; cdr3_aa: CASRVRQGGGTEAFF
clone_size: -; j_call: TRBJ1-1; d_call: -; v_call: TRBV29-1; cdr3_nt: TGCAGCGTCGGATGGGGATTAAACACTGAAGCTTTCTTT; cdr3_aa: CSVGWGLNTEAFF
clone_size: medium-sized; j_call: TRBJ2-5; d_call: TRBD2; v_call: TRBV7-9; cdr3_nt: TGTGCCAGCAGCTTCGGAACTAGCGGGGGAGAAGAGACCCAGTACTTC; cdr3_aa: CASSFGTSGGEETQYF
clone_size: -; j_call: TRBJ1-6; d_call: TRBD1; v_call: TRBV20-1; cdr3_nt: TGCAGTGCTACAGACAGGGGCCGCCCTCGGGATTCACCCCTCCACTTT; cdr3_aa: CSATDRGRPRDSPLHF
clone_size: few; j_call: TRBJ2-3; d_call: -; v_call: TRBV5-1; cdr3_nt: TGCGCCAGCAGCTTGGGGTTAGGGGTGGTAGATACGCAGTATTTT; cdr3_aa: CASSLGLGVVDTQYF
clone_size: -; j_call: TRBJ2-7; d_call: TRBD2; v_call: TRBV7-9; cdr3_nt: TGTGCCAGCAGCTTAGCGGGAGGGGTCGGCTACGAGCAGTACTTC; cdr3_aa: CASSLAGGVGYEQYF
clone_size: many; j_call: TRBJ2-5; d_call: -; v_call: TRBV6-6; cdr3_nt: TGTGCCAGCAATGAGGGGTTAGAGACCCAGTACTTC; cdr3_aa: CASNEGLETQYF
clone_size: -; j_call: TRBJ1-5; d_call: -; v_call: TRBV15; cdr3_nt: TGTGCCACCAGCACCCACCCCAACCAGCCCCAGCATTTT; cdr3_aa: CATSTHPNQPQHF
clone_size: -; j_call: TRBJ2-3; d_call: TRBD2; v_call: TRBV29-1; cdr3_nt: TGCAGCGCCCGGGGAGGGAACACAGATACGCAGTATTTT; cdr3_aa: CSARGGNTDTQYF
clone_size: -; j_call: TRBJ1-1; d_call: TRBD1; v_call: TRBV5-1; cdr3_nt: TGCGCCAGCAGCTTGGTAGGGGGCAGCACTGAAGCTTTCTTT; cdr3_aa: CASSLVGGSTEAFF
clone_size: few; j_call: TRBJ1-4; d_call: -; v_call: TRBV7-9; cdr3_nt: TGTGCCAGCAGCTTAGGGGGACTGGATGAAAAACTGTTTTTT; cdr3_aa: CASSLGGLDEKLFF
clone_size: -; j_call: TRBJ2-1; d_call: -; v_call: TRBV7-2; cdr3_nt: TGTGCCAGCAGCTCAAGGGCGCTCTCCTACAATGAGCAGTTCTTC; cdr3_aa: CASSSRALSYNEQFF
clone_size: -; j_call: TRBJ1-5; d_call: -; v_call: TRBV6-5; cdr3_nt: TGTGCCAGCAGCCAAACGGGGGGTGTTTATCAGCCCCAGCATTTT; cdr3_aa: CASSQTGGVYQPQHF
clone_size: -; j_call: TRBJ2-1; d_call: -; v_call: TRBV5-4; cdr3_nt: TGTGCTACCCACTCCTACAATGAGCAGTTCTTC; cdr3_aa: CATHSYNEQFF
clone_size: -; j_call: TRBJ1-1; d_call: TRBD1; v_call: TRBV7-9; cdr3_nt: TGTGCCAGCAGCTTCACGAAGACAGGGCATAGGGTCGCTTTCTTT; cdr3_aa: CASSFTKTGHRVAFF
clone_size: few; j_call: TRBJ2-1; d_call: TRBD1; v_call: TRBV15; cdr3_nt: TGTGCCACCAGCATGGACAGGGGCTCCTACAATGAGCAGTTCTTC; cdr3_aa: CATSMDRGSYNEQFF